These T cell receptor beta chains were read from a single sample in a study of blood T cell repertoires in COVID-19. Sequenced by immunoSEQ multiplex PCR; TCRdb stores in-frame clones only, minus some. This sample has 250,000 to 350,000 clones; approximately 90% occur once, and the top ten carry about 2%. Sequencing used peripheral blood. The receptors derive from a young man with active or convalescent COVID-19. CDR3s include the opening cysteine and the closing phenylalanine or tryptophan. Each record gives: clone size, J gene, V gene, D gene, CDR3 DNA, CDR3 protein. The D gene is left open where the match is weak. Size tells how often a clone was seen (once, few, many) or the class of an expanded clone, and some rows leave it out.

- TRBJ1-1 TRBV6-5 - TGTGCCAGTGGGGGGGGAAACACTGAAGCTTTCTTT CASGGGNTEAFF
- TRBJ2-7 TRBV7-2 - TGTGCCAGCAGCCTCCTTACGAGCTACGAGCAGTACTTC CASSLLTSYEQYF
- TRBJ2-3 TRBV11-2 TRBD2 TGTGCCAGCAGCTTAGGAAGCGGGAGGGCCACGGATACGCAGTATTTT CASSLGSGRATDTQYF
- TRBJ1-3 TRBV27 - TGTGCCAGCAGTCGACTCGACAGGTCCCGCTCTGGAAACACCATATATTTT CASSRLDRSRSGNTIYF
- TRBJ2-3 TRBV7-9 - TGTGCCAGCAGTCTGAACGGGGTCGATACGCAGTATTTT CASSLNGVDTQYF
- TRBJ1-4 TRBV9 - TGTGCCAGCAGCCCAAGCGGGGGGATGAGCGAAAAACTGTTTTTT CASSPSGGMSEKLFF
- TRBJ2-3 TRBV11-2 TRBD2 TGTGCCAGCAGGAGACTAGCGGGGTTCACCAGGAATACGCAGTATTTT CASRRLAGFTRNTQYF
- TRBJ1-2 TRBV2 - TGTGCCAGCAGTGGGGGGGACTATGGCTACACCTTC CASSGGDYGYTF
- TRBJ1-1 TRBV4-2 - TGTGCCAGCAGCCACCAGGACAGGAACACTGAAGCTTTCTTT CASSHQDRNTEAFF
- TRBJ2-7 TRBV4-1 - TGCGCCAGCAGCGAGAGTTCCTACGAGCAGTACTTC CASSESSYEQYF
- TRBJ2-6 TRBV5-4 - TGTGCCAGCAGCTCCCTCCTCGGGTCCTCTGGGGCCAACGTCCTGACTTTC CASSSLLGSSGANVLTF
- TRBJ2-6 TRBV29-1 - TGCAGCGTTGAAGGTGGTGGGCAGCCTGGGGCCAACGTCCTGACTTTC CSVEGGGQPGANVLTF
- TRBJ1-6 TRBV7-8 - TGTGCCACTCGGGGCTCCTATAATTCACCCCTCCACTTT CATRGSYNSPLHF
once TRBJ2-3 TRBV7-3 TRBD2 TGTGCCAGCAGCTTAGCTAGCGGGAGCGCAGATACGCAGTATTTT CASSLASGSADTQYF
- TRBJ1-1 TRBV5-4 TRBD1 TGTGCCTCTTGGACAGGGTCCGGCACTGAAGCTTTCTTT CASWTGSGTEAFF
- TRBJ2-7 TRBV7-9 - TGTGCCAGCAGCTTAGAGAGCGGCGGTACCTACGAGCAGTACTTC CASSLESGGTYEQYF
- TRBJ1-2 TRBV9 - TGTGCCAGCAGCGAGACTGGTACTAACTATGGCTACACCTTC CASSETGTNYGYTF
- TRBJ2-3 TRBV9 TRBD1 TGTGCCAGCAGCGTGGACAGGGTGGAAGATACGCAGTATTTT CASSVDRVEDTQYF
- TRBJ2-5 TRBV5-6 TRBD2 TGTGCCAGCAGCTTTGGACTAGGGGAGACCCAGTACTTC CASSFGLGETQYF
- TRBJ1-2 TRBV5-6 - TGTGCCAGCAGCCCGCTTGGGGGCCGCAACCGGGGCTATGGCTACACCTTC CASSPLGGRNRGYGYTF
- TRBJ1-4 TRBV25-1 - TGTGCCAGCAGTGGCGACAGTGGGAACGAAAAACTGTTTTTT CASSGDSGNEKLFF
- TRBJ1-1 TRBV19 TRBD1 TGTGCCAGTAATCCCCGCGGACAGGGGAACACTGAAGCTTTCTTT CASNPRGQGNTEAFF
- TRBJ1-1 TRBV5-1 TRBD1 TGCGCCAGCGGAAGGGGGCTCGGGGCGAGCACTGAAGCTTTCTTT CASGRGLGASTEAFF
- TRBJ2-1 TRBV27 - TGTGCCAGCAGTGTAGGACTGGAGAACAATGAGCAGTTCTTC CASSVGLENNEQFF
- TRBJ2-7 TRBV21-1 - TGTGCCAGCAGCAACCACCCTCCTACTCACGAAATAATCTACGAGCAGTACTTC CASSNHPPTHEIIYEQYF
- TRBJ2-1 TRBV7-2 TRBD2 TGTGCCAGCAGCACACCTAGCGGAGGATACAATGAGCAGTTCTTC CASSTPSGGYNEQFF
- TRBJ2-2 TRBV7-2 - TGTGCCAGCAGCTTAGCGGCCGAGACCGGCAGGGGACGCAAAAAGATCACCGGGGAGCTGTTTTTT CASSLAAETGRGRKKITGELFF
- TRBJ2-7 TRBV18 TRBD2 TGTGCCAGCACTAGCGGGGGAGAATACGAGCAGTACTTC CASTSGGEYEQYF
- TRBJ2-3 TRBV24-1 TRBD2 TGTGCCACCAGTGATTCGAGACTAGCGGGGCACACAGATACGCAGTATTTT CATSDSRLAGHTDTQYF
- TRBJ2-5 TRBV18 TRBD1 TGTGCCAGCTCACCTTCGCGGACAGGAGTTCAAGAGACCCAGTACTTC CASSPSRTGVQETQYF
- TRBJ1-4 TRBV14 TRBD1 TGTGCCAGCAGCCAATTAGCCGGGACAGGGAATGAAAAACTGTTTTTT CASSQLAGTGNEKLFF
- TRBJ2-3 TRBV5-1 TRBD1 TGCGCCAGCAGCCACGCCGCAGGGGGAACCACAGATACGCAGTATTTT CASSHAAGGTTDTQYF
few TRBJ2-1 TRBV7-9 - TGTGCCAGCAGCTTAGGTCCGGTGAGCTCCTACAATGAGCAGTTCTTC CASSLGPVSSYNEQFF
- TRBJ2-7 TRBV27 - TGTGCCAGCAGTCGCTCGACAGGCGCTAGGGTCGAGCAGTACTTC CASSRSTGARVEQYF
- TRBJ1-5 TRBV27 - TGTGCCAGCAGTTTAGGGCAGGGCAATCAGCCCCAGCATTTT CASSLGQGNQPQHF
- TRBJ1-5 TRBV27 TRBD1 TGTGCCAGCAGCCCCGGGACAGGATTAGGACAGCCCCAGCATTTT CASSPGTGLGQPQHF
- TRBJ2-3 TRBV7-3 TRBD2 TGTGCCAGCAGCCAAGCGGGGGGATCGGGCACAGATACGCAGTATTTT CASSQAGGSGTDTQYF